The 24 T cell receptor beta chains below come from one sample, sequenced in a study of blood T cell repertoires in COVID-19. Measured with immunoSEQ multiplex PCR; TCRdb has only the in-frame clones, and not every one. This table has fewer than 120,000 clones, around 76% appearing once. Sequencing input: peripheral blood. These receptor sequences come from an elderly woman with acute or convalescent COVID-19.

This chain connects TRBV9 to TRBJ2-1; maybe TRBD2 (5 bases). V lost 0 bases and J lost 10, with 11 bases in between. CDR1 and CDR2 (germline): SGDLS, YYNGEE. The CDR3 runs 13 residues. CDR3 amino acids: CASSVEGSREQFF. DNA of the CDR3: TGTGCCAGCAGCGTAGAAGGGAGCAGGGAGCAGTTCTTC.

The J gene is TRBJ2-2, the V gene TRBV7-2; no firm D call. This CDR3 has 16 amino acids. Germline CDR1 SGHTA, CDR2 FQGNSA. The V gene lost 5 bases and the J gene lost 0 bases, with 13 bases spanning the gap. The CDR3 DNA reads TGTGCCAGCAGCCCCATGGCGGCCACGAACACCGGGGAGCTGTTTTTT. This sequence encodes CASSPMAATNTGELFF.

The genes are TRBV5-4 and TRBJ2-7; possibly TRBD2 for D (6 bases). Germline assignment: CDR1 SGHNT and CDR2 YYREEE (reference sequence). Trimming took 4 bases from V and 2 from J, leaving 16 bases between them. This CDR3 contains 15 residues. DNA of the CDR3: TGTGCCAGCAGCCCGGGAGTGGGGCCGGCCTACGAGCAGTACTTC. Amino acid sequence: CASSPGVGPAYEQYF.

The gene calls are TRBV30 and TRBJ2-2; D is unclear. The CDR3 is 14 amino acids. V was shortened by 0 bases and J by 4 bases, with 9 bases between the two germline ends. CDR1 is GTSNPN, CDR2 SVGIG, per germline (reference sequence). For the CDR3, the DNA is TGTGCCTGGAGTGTACGACGGGTCACCGGGGAGCTGTTTTTT. Encoded protein: CAWSVRRVTGELFF.

This chain joins TRBV25-1 and TRBJ1-6; 9 bases line up with TRBD1. The length of the CDR3 is 14 residues. The trim removed 4 bases at V and 10 bases at J, leaving 5 bases unmatched. The germline V gene encodes CDR1 MGHDK and CDR2 SYGVNS. The CDR3 sequence is CASSAQGARSPLHF. The CDR3 region has the DNA TGTGCCAGCAGTGCACAGGGGGCGAGGTCACCCCTCCACTTT.

The rearrangement links TRBV27 to TRBJ2-7; weak D call: TRBD1 (6 bases). The germline gives CDR1 MNHEY, CDR2 SMNVEV (reference sequence). Trimming took off 5 bases at V and 2 bases at J, with 16 bases between the two ends. This CDR3 comprises 15 residues. As DNA, the CDR3 is TGTGCCAGCAGTCGGGAACAGGGTGGCCCCTACGAGCAGTACTTC. Its translation is CASSREQGGPYEQYF.

V usage is TRBV6-6 and J usage is TRBJ1-3; 9 bases are a match to TRBD1. The length of the CDR3 is 17 residues. Germline trimming cut 5 bases from V and 5 bases from J; bases unmatched to any gene: 13. Germline CDR1 is MNHNY and CDR2 is SVGAGI (reference sequence). CDR3 bases: TGTGCCAGCAGTCCCAGCGGGACAGGGTACTTCAGAAACACCATATATTTT. This sequence encodes CASSPSGTGYFRNTIYF.

The rearrangement links TRBV10-3 to TRBJ1-4, with D maybe TRBD1 (6 bases). Germline CDR1 is ENHRY and CDR2 is SYGVKD. The germline V and J ends were trimmed by 8 bases and 7 bases, with 17 bases remaining between them. This CDR3 has 14 residues. CDR3 DNA sequence: TGTGCCATCGGAGGGGGGGCAGGACGTGAAAAACTGTTTTTT. Translation: CAIGGGAGREKLFF.

This clone was counted once. This chain's CDR3 is CASSLTKGTNEKLFF. CDR3 DNA: TGTGCCAGCAGTTTAACAAAGGGGACAAATGAAAAACTGTTTTTT. The rearrangement links TRBV27 to TRBJ1-4; perhaps TRBD1 as D (6 bases). This CDR3 is 15 amino acids long. Trimming took 2 bases from V and 5 from J, leaving 12 bases between them. CDR1 and CDR2 from the germline V gene are MNHEY and SMNVEV (reference sequence).

The chain couples TRBV18 to TRBJ2-1; 13 nucleotides match TRBD2. Losses at the gene ends were 3 bases for V and 4 bases for J; bases not matched to a gene: 3. The CDR3 is 16 amino acids. Germline CDR1 and CDR2: KGHSH and LQKENI. CDR3 sequence: CASSPPTSGGYNEQFF. The DNA for the CDR3 is TGTGCCAGCTCACCGCCGACTAGCGGGGGGTACAATGAGCAGTTCTTC.

The chain links TRBV10-3 to TRBJ1-1; TRBD1 is a possible D gene (5 bases). The V gene's germline CDR1 is ENHRY and CDR2 SYGVKD. V was shortened by 6 bases and J by 4 bases, with 15 bases between the two germline ends. The CDR3 extends over 14 amino acids. The CDR3 region has the DNA TGTGCCATCAGATCCGGGCCCCAGGGCACTGAAGCTTTCTTT. It codes for CAIRSGPQGTEAFF.

This clone has only a few counts. Here the CDR3 DNA reads TGTGCCAGCAGCCCGGGACTAGCATCCCACGAGCAGTACTTC. Encoded protein: CASSPGLASHEQYF. The chain combines TRBV11-2 with TRBJ2-7, with 9 positions matching TRBD2. CDR1 and CDR2 from the germline V gene are SGHAT and FQNNGV. The trim removed 5 bases at V and 5 bases at J, leaving 7 bases unmatched. CDR3 length: 14 amino acids.

CDR3 protein: CASSRGDRGADTQYF. The DNA of the CDR3 is TGTGCCAGCTCCAGGGGGGACAGGGGTGCAGATACGCAGTATTTT. The V call is TRBV9, the J call TRBJ2-3; 10 bases fit TRBD1. Germline lookup yields CDR1 SGDLS and CDR2 YYNGEE. The CDR3 spans 15 residues. Trimming cost V 7 bases and J 4 bases; bases outside gene matches: 9.

Relative to its sample, this clone is medium-sized (0.01 to 0.1%). The chain joins TRBV18 to TRBJ1-5, with D possibly TRBD1 on 5 matching bases. Germline CDR1 reads KGHSH; CDR2 reads LQKENI. V gave up 5 bases and J gave up 4 bases, with 9 bases separating them. This CDR3 contains 13 residues. The CDR3 spells CASSTRVNQPQHF. In nucleotides, the CDR3 is TGTGCCAGCTCAACCAGGGTAAATCAGCCCCAGCATTTT.

This clone was picked up a small number of times. The chain is built from TRBV12-3 or TRBV12-4 and TRBJ1-2, with TRBD1 matching over 7 bases. Losses at the gene ends were 5 bases for V and 9 bases for J; bases not matched to a gene: 9. This CDR3 is built from 13 residues. The CDR3 loop reads CASSPPETGRYTF. The DNA of the CDR3 is TGTGCCAGCAGTCCCCCTGAGACAGGGCGCTACACCTTC.

V is TRBV9 and J is TRBJ1-2; D might be TRBD1 (5 bases). Germline lookup yields CDR1 SGDLS and CDR2 YYNGEE. Trimming took off 0 bases at V and 6 bases at J, with 6 bases between the two ends. This CDR3 has 12 amino acids. CDR3 bases: TGTGCCAGCAGCGTAGAAGGGGATGGCTACACCTTC. The encoded protein is CASSVEGDGYTF.

The gene calls are TRBV7-8 and TRBJ2-3, with 7 bases matching TRBD2. CDR1 SGHVS and CDR2 FQNEAQ come from the germline V gene. The CDR3 extends over 15 amino acids. Trimming cost V 5 bases and J 3 bases; bases outside gene matches: 8. The CDR3 DNA reads as TGTGCCAGCAGCCTGTGGGGGGGGAGAACAGATACGCAGTATTTT. As protein: CASSLWGGRTDTQYF.

The V call is TRBV6-5, the J call TRBJ2-5; a weak D match, TRBD1 (6 bases). Germline CDR1 reads MNHEY; CDR2 reads SVGAGI. V gave up 2 bases and J gave up 5 bases, with 12 bases separating them. The CDR3 sequence is 14 residues long. The DNA for the CDR3 is TGTGCCAGCAGTTACGTGGACAGCGTGGAGACCCAGTACTTC. Protein product: CASSYVDSVETQYF.

The gene calls are TRBV19 and TRBJ2-1; 7 bases agree with TRBD2. The CDR3 is 14 amino acids. The germline V gene encodes CDR1 LNHDA and CDR2 SQIVND (reference sequence). Trimming cost V 2 bases and J 7 bases; bases outside gene matches: 5. In DNA form, the CDR3 reads TGTGCCAGTAGTATACGACTAGCTGCAAATGAGCAGTTCTTC. This encodes CASSIRLAANEQFF.

V is TRBV10-3 and J is TRBJ2-1; 14 positions match TRBD2. Losses at the gene ends were 11 bases for V and 5 bases for J; bases not matched to a gene: 14. Germline V gives CDR1 ENHRY, CDR2 SYGVKD. The CDR3 is 17 residues long. The CDR3 sequence: CASTGTSGSLVDNEQFF. CDR3 coding DNA: TGTGCCTCGACCGGGACTAGCGGGAGCTTGGTGGACAATGAGCAGTTCTTC.

The V call is TRBV6-5, the J call TRBJ2-3, with D uncertain. The germline V and J ends were trimmed by 6 bases and 2 bases, with 12 bases remaining between them. Germline values: CDR1 MNHEY, CDR2 SVGAGI. This CDR3 spans 14 amino acids. The CDR3 protein is CASRIAPLTDTQYF. CDR3 nucleotides: TGTGCCAGCAGGATTGCGCCCCTCACAGATACGCAGTATTTT.

Regarding this clone: The junction and the germline gene differ at one end; a read error may be behind it. V and J are TRBV5-8 and TRBJ2-3; D unresolved. This CDR3 comprises 12 residues. Germline CDR1 SGHTS, CDR2 YDEGEE. CDR3 DNA sequence: TGTACCAGCAGCGCCAGGCTAGATACGCAGTATTTT. Amino acid sequence: CTSSARLDTQYF.

This sequence joins TRBV5-4 and TRBJ2-1; 7 bases align to TRBD2. J lost 0 bases, V lost 3 bases, and 3 bases had no gene match. CDR1 is SGHNT and CDR2 is YYREEE in the germline V gene (reference sequence). The CDR3 is 15 residues long. CDR3 sequence reads: CASSSGGSSYNEQFF. Written as DNA, the CDR3 is TGTGCCAGCAGCTCGGGCGGGAGCTCCTACAATGAGCAGTTCTTC.

This rearrangement joins TRBV3-1 (or the pseudogene TRBV3-2) to TRBJ2-3; 7 nucleotides agree with TRBD2. The V and J ends lost 4 bases and 6 bases, in that order; junction bases with no gene match: 13. The CDR3 runs to 16 residues. Per germline, CDR1 LGHDT and CDR2 YNNKEL (reference sequence). The CDR3 nucleotides read TGTGCCAGCAGCCCCCACGGCGCGGGAGAAGTGGATACGCAGTATTTT. It encodes CASSPHGAGEVDTQYF.